This T cell receptor beta chain was recorded in a study of blood T cell repertoires in COVID-19. Germline-derived CDR1 and CDR2 are MNHNY and SVGAGI (reference sequence). The CDR3 has 18 residues. V shed 5 bases and J 0 bases; nucleotides not matched to a gene: 7. Original processing methods: Researchers report that nucleated cell counts were estimated from reference gene primer amplification. Some clones are missing from TCRdb's copy, which holds only in-frame ones; the method was immunoSEQ multiplex PCR. V and J calls and clone size are those listed in that table; D and trimming were worked out from the DNA. Of approximately 220,000 clones in the sample, roughly 86% were seen once.

The TCR sequence derives from a man between 60 and 75 years old with acute or convalescent COVID-19. J is TRBJ2-5 and V is TRBV6-6; TRBD2 agrees at 15 bases. Material: peripheral blood. CDR3 DNA: TGTGCCAGCAGTCTATGGACTAGCGGGGGGGACTACCAAGAGACCCAGTACTTC. Protein sequence: CASSLWTSGGDYQETQYF.